This section outlines one TCR beta chain sequence together with its context. Its antigen is currently not known. There are no base qualities to consult, and no much larger clone falls within one base. V gives up 1 base and J gives up 15 bases, and the segment between their germline ends measures 12 bases. The CDR3, cysteine through phenylalanine, is 12 amino acids long. The sequence is cut down to CDR3 DNA, 36 bases in frame from base 1. CDR1 and CDR2 are read off the germline V gene as KGHDR and SFDVKD. The method was 5' RACE. For sequencing, an Illumina HiSeq 2500 was employed. A second roughly 7 to 11 cycle PCR used a sample-barcoded 5' primer and a J-beta primer mix. A template-switch 5' adaptor carrying 12 random nucleotides introduced a unique molecular identifier onto each TCR beta cDNA molecule. Each sample yielded at least 3 million CDR3-containing paired-end reads. All of the RNA was converted into first-strand cDNA using the Mint cDNA synthesis kit, with a TRBC-specific oligonucleotide serving as the primer. Following uracil-DNA glycosylase treatment, a first 18-cycle PCR with universal primers M1SS and BC2_uni_R was performed on all cDNA. Under the source paper's analysis protocol: Each sample was normalized by randomly selecting 1 million high-quality reads, each carrying a distinct molecular identifier. Reads with shared molecular identifiers were discarded instead of being binned into consensus sequences. MiTCR, set to a Q25 quality threshold and the strictest error-elimination algorithm, was used for CDR3 identification, clonotype clustering and error correction. A nonparametric unseen species model with Euler transformation was used to estimate lower-bound total TCR beta diversity. In TCRdb, the public reads were trimmed at Q25 with fastp and aligned with MiXCR, with productive beta chains retained. Rows are unified per CDR3 protein, each entry keeping the most common DNA and genes. TCRdb's processing, not the authors' own work, is the source of the V and J calls. This sample comprises approximately 730,000 distinct CDR3 sequences, approximately 55% of them detected only once. The ten largest make up 41% of the sample.

The data belong to a study of blood T cells in healthy people across ages (dated by TCRdb to 2014 to 2015). With regard to the full study: In model experiments, template switching captured roughly one uniquely barcoded TCR beta cDNA molecule for every two T cells. To avoid experimental bias, donors of different ages were distributed randomly across sequencing lanes. Using the same blood draw, the study looked at two additional independent replicas of 1 million unique cDNA reads for two donors, one aged 18 to 29 and the other aged 80 or older. The donors were split into four age groups: young (average 16 years), middle-aged (39), aged (around 67) and long-lived (over 75). To track age-related changes in TCR beta repertoire diversity, the study relied on deep sequencing normalized with unique cDNA molecular identifiers. Study-wide findings and limitations: As age increased, observed TCR beta diversity per million T cells dropped in a roughly linear way, and a significant reduction was already evident by age roughly 40. Conclusive comparison of naive and antigen-experienced compartments was prevented by the profiling of bulk unsorted PBMCs. Estimates of total diversity based on one million sequenced T cells were regarded as lower bounds and as underestimates. Compared with the aged group, the long-lived group had more naive CD4+ T cells, fewer expanded clones and increased TCR diversity, a pattern suggesting age selection. Observed TCR beta diversity correlated strongly with the percentage of naive T cells measured by flow cytometry. Donor CMV infection status was unknown, potentially confounding age-related changes in expanded clonotypes.

The donors were roughly 38 Caucasian individuals from Russia, aged 6 to 90 years, who were systemically healthy. Roughly 9 milliliters of peripheral blood were drawn from each donor into EDTA-treated Vacutainer tubes. PBMCs were isolated by Ficoll-Paque density-gradient centrifugation, with at least 7 million obtained per sample. Total RNA was extracted from PBMCs with Trizol reagent, with at least 6 micrograms obtained per sample. For every donor, an aliquot of PBMCs went through flow cytometry to measure the percentages of naive CD45RAhigh/CD27high T cells. The sample taken for sequencing was blood. The V gene is TRBV24-1 and the J gene is TRBJ2-4; the best D guess is TRBD1, with 6 bases matching. This sequence originates from an elderly man in good health. Here the CDR3 is given as CATSDFGTRRYF. The nucleotides are TGTGCCACCAGTGATTTCGGGACAAGGCGGTACTTC.